This T cell receptor (beta chain) was found in a study of cytomegalovirus exposure and HLA in healthy donors. Study-wide results and caveats: Sequences of the TCR beta chain were said to predict the HLA-A and HLA-B alleles of most subjects accurately. A later analysis revealed that TCR association rates differed between HLA loci, peaking at DRB1 and bottoming out at HLA-C.

The CDR3 spans 15 residues. Germline V gene lookup returns CDR1 SGHVS and CDR2 FQNEAQ. About this clone itself: The antigen is not known.

The PCR employed 60 Vbeta primers together with 13 Jbeta primers. The table came from immunoSEQ multiplex PCR; TCRdb's copy has only in-frame clones and leaves some out. The sample yields approximately 150,000 clones, 55% to 75% seen once. The source material was PBMCs. This TCR was recovered from a human donor in good health. The chain combines TRBV7-8 with TRBJ2-5, with 13 bases aligning to TRBD2. The J call is in doubt because the DNA end fits TRBJ2-7 better. In nucleotides, the CDR3 is TGTGCCAGCAGCCTGGGGACTAGCGGGACCTACGAGCAGTACTTC. It encodes CASSLGTSGTYEQYF.